This TCR beta chain was captured by sequencing in a study of blood T cells in healthy people across ages. With a J-beta primer mix and a sample-barcoded 5' primer, a second PCR ran about 7 to 12 cycles. TCRdb re-called the 5' RACE reads through MiXCR, storing one row per CDR3 protein. The data show hundreds of thousands of distinct CDR3 sequences, under 80% seen once. This clonotype was counted a few times. The CDR3 length is 14 residues. Looked up from germline, CDR1 is SEHNR and CDR2 is FQNEAQ (reference sequence). The V gene lost 7 bases and the J gene lost 0 bases, with 9 bases spanning the gap. The specimen was blood. This receptor was obtained from a man aged 30 to 45 in good health. The chain employs TRBV7-9 and TRBJ1-4; D is possibly TRBD1 (5 bases). In nucleotides, the CDR3 is TGTGCCAGCAAGCAGGGAGCAACTAATGAAAAACTGTTTTTT. It encodes CASKQGATNEKLFF.